Each of the 5 T cell receptor beta chains below was sequenced from the same sample in a study of human T cells and chemical hapten exposure (dated by TCRdb to about 2021). The meaning of the sample's time point label: patch test 2, 6 weeks after DPC sensitization. In light of the paper, this sample's treatment or condition label describes: therapeutic diphenylcyclopropenone sensitization with weekly scalp DPC. Receptors were amplified or captured by RACE. The sequencing machine was a NextSeq 500. TCRdb reworked the public reads: Q25 trimming with fastp, MiXCR clone assembly, productive beta chains retained. Identical CDR3 protein sequences are pooled into one entry, listed with their most common genes and DNA. The table for this sample lists 80,000 to 95,000 distinct CDR3 sequences; around 10% of them were counted only once. The ten biggest clones cover more than 2% of the sample. The starting material was whole blood, obtained in connection with sensitization to the hapten diphenylcyclopropenone (DPC). The source is a man in his forties or fifties with alopecia areata. Some clones in this sample may be carry-over from other donors' samples.

This clonotype was seen many times. V and J are TRBV10-3 and TRBJ1-6, with D maybe TRBD1 (5 bases). The V gene lost 4 bases and the J gene lost 6 bases, with 16 bases spanning the gap. CDR3 size: 16 residues. Germline V gene data show CDR1 as ENHRY and CDR2 as SYGVKD. The CDR3 loop reads CAISALSGTGNSPLHF. The DNA for the CDR3 is TGTGCCATCAGTGCGCTGTCCGGGACGGGTAATTCACCCCTCCACTTT.

The V gene is TRBV10-3, the J gene TRBJ2-2; 10 nucleotides agree with TRBD2. V shed 6 bases, J shed 4 bases, and the junction held 5 bases outside the gene matches. CDR3 length: 15 amino acids. The germline V gene encodes CDR1 ENHRY and CDR2 SYGVKD. The CDR3 region is CAIRLAGDGTGELFF. CDR3 nucleotide sequence: TGTGCCATCAGGCTAGCGGGAGATGGCACCGGGGAGCTGTTTTTT.

To note about this clonotype: A read error may explain this, as a much larger clone is one base away. The CDR3 ends on some other residue instead of the conserved phenylalanine or tryptophan, so this is likely a read error. The V and J genes are TRBV7-2 and TRBJ1-1; no definite D call. CDR1 SGHTA and CDR2 FQGNSA come from the germline V gene. V lost 2 bases and J 0 bases, leaving 7 bases between the germline ends. The CDR3 is 14 residues long. The CDR3 loop is CASSLPVMNTEAFS. The DNA of the CDR3 is TGTGCCAGCAGCTTACCAGTAATGAACACTGAAGCTTTCTCT.

The V gene is TRBV20-1, the J gene TRBJ2-3, with unresolved D. This CDR3 contains 14 residues. V lost 5 bases and J 6 bases, leaving 18 bases between the germline ends. Germline CDR1 and CDR2: DFQATT and SNEGSKA (reference sequence). CDR3 sequence: CSAPGELGYDTQYF. The DNA of the CDR3 is TGCAGTGCTCCGGGTGAATTAGGGTACGATACGCAGTATTTT.

The rearrangement uses TRBV27 and TRBJ2-2; TRBD2 aligns across 13 bases. The CDR3 loop spans 17 amino acids. Germline values: CDR1 MNHEY, CDR2 SMNVEV (reference sequence). Unmatched junction bases numbered 9, after V lost 5 bases and J lost 6 bases. DNA of the CDR3: TGTGCCAGCAGTACCGGACTAGCGGGAGTCCTTCCCGGGGAGCTGTTTTTT. It translates to CASSTGLAGVLPGELFF.